Below, 9 T cell receptor beta chains from the same sample are listed, as sequenced in a study of cytomegalovirus exposure and HLA in healthy donors. Primers included in the PCR were 60 Vbeta and 13 Jbeta primers. TCRdb keeps only in-frame clones here, not all; method: immunoSEQ multiplex PCR. The sample records about 160,000 clones, about three quarters being singletons. Specimen: PBMCs. Receptors originate from a woman younger than 45 in good health and CMV-seronegative.

This sequence joins TRBV4-1 and TRBJ1-6; D remains ambiguous. The CDR3 consists of 13 residues. Germline V lookup: CDR1 MGHRA, CDR2 YSYEKL. Trimming removed 0 bases at V and 10 bases at J, with 7 bases between. The CDR3 nucleotides read TGCGCCAGCAGCCAAGATTTCGAGTCACCCCTCCACTTT. This translates into CASSQDFESPLHF.

The rearrangement uses TRBV5-6 and TRBJ2-7; a possible D gene is TRBD2 (6 bases). Trimming left V 0 bases short and J 7 bases short, with 14 bases between. The CDR3 contains 14 residues. Germline lookup yields CDR1 SGHDT and CDR2 YYEEEE. The CDR3 is CASSLVSKGREQYF. CDR3 sequence (DNA): TGTGCCAGCAGCTTGGTAAGCAAAGGGAGGGAGCAGTACTTC.

The J gene is TRBJ1-1, the V gene TRBV5-4, with D unclear. V lost 1 base, J lost 4 bases, and 5 bases lay in between. The V gene's germline CDR1 is SGHNT and CDR2 YYREEE (reference sequence). CDR3 length: 12 amino acids. The CDR3 DNA is TGTGCCAGCAGCTTGTCATTCACTGAAGCTTTCTTT. Its translation: CASSLSFTEAFF. The complete variable domain, with remaining parts taken from reference TRBV5-4 and TRBJ1-1, reads ETGVTQSPTHLIKTRGQQVTLRCSSQSGHNTVSWYQQALGQGPQFIFQYYREEENGRGNFPPRFSGLQFPNYSSELNVNALELDDSALYLCASSLSFTEAFFGQGTRLTVV.

This clone has a handful of counts. The chain has TRBV2 and TRBJ2-7, with 11 bases identical to TRBD2. The CDR3 contains 16 residues. V dropped 3 bases and J dropped 0; count of bases not matched to a gene: 4. Germline CDR1 reads SNHLY; CDR2 reads FYNNEI. CDR3: CASSEVSGGASYEQYF. CDR3 DNA sequence: TGTGCCAGCAGTGAGGTTAGCGGGGGGGCCTCCTACGAGCAGTACTTC.

The table lists this clone with a few counts. This chain connects TRBV6-5 to TRBJ2-7; 7 bases fit TRBD1. The CDR3 is made up of 13 amino acids. Germline loops: CDR1 MNHEY, CDR2 SVGAGI. V was pared by 5 bases and J by 3 bases, with 4 bases of the junction left unmatched. The CDR3 DNA is TGTGCCAGCAGTGAACAGGGGCTCTACGAGCAGTACTTC. Its protein is CASSEQGLYEQYF.

V is TRBV7-9 and J is TRBJ1-1; 9 positions match TRBD1. V was pared by 5 bases and J by 2 bases, with 6 bases of the junction left unmatched. The CDR3 is 15 amino acids. Looked up from germline, CDR1 is SEHNR and CDR2 is FQNEAQ (reference sequence). The CDR3 nucleotides are TGTGCCAGCAGCCTACGGACAGGGGAAAACACTGAAGCTTTCTTT. Translation gives CASSLRTGENTEAFF.

The chain links TRBV6-6 to TRBJ1-2, with a possible D match to TRBD1 (6 bases). The CDR3 sequence is 13 residues long. The germline V gene encodes CDR1 MNHNY and CDR2 SVGAGI (reference sequence). The V end was cut by 5 bases, the J end by 4 bases, with 11 bases between. The CDR3 region has the DNA TGTGCCAGCAGTGGACAGCCTCTCTATGGCTACACCTTC. It encodes CASSGQPLYGYTF.

This clone was seen just once. The J gene is TRBJ2-7, the V gene TRBV18; 8 bases agree with TRBD1. CDR1 is KGHSH, CDR2 LQKENI, per germline. Trimming took 5 bases from V and 4 from J; bases not matched to a gene: 4. The CDR3 contains 13 residues. The CDR3 sequence is CASSSRQGYEQYF. CDR3 DNA sequence: TGTGCCAGCTCATCTCGACAGGGGTACGAGCAGTACTTC.

V is TRBV19 and J is TRBJ1-1; 11 nucleotides match TRBD1. This CDR3 is built from 15 residues. Germline assignment: CDR1 LNHDA and CDR2 SQIVND (reference sequence). V was clipped by 4 bases and J by 6 bases; unmatched bases: 7. CDR3 nucleotide sequence: TGTGCCAGTAGTAGGGTTCCGGGACAGGGGGCTGAAGCTTTCTTT. Its translation: CASSRVPGQGAEAFF.